The clone carrying this T cell receptor (beta chain) was picked up one time. The V end lost 3 bases, the J end lost 6 bases, and 6 bases lay between the germline ends. Germline assignment: CDR1 KGHSH and CDR2 LQKENI. The CDR3 loop spans 12 amino acids. This specimen belongs to a study of blood T cell repertoires in COVID-19. For the study at large: Both acute and convalescent COVID-19 samples were obtained from the United States, Italy and Spain.

Assay: immunoSEQ multiplex PCR; the TCRdb copy retains only in-frame clones and omits some. The profile shows hundreds of thousands of clones, approximately 90% of them singletons. The sequence derives from a man younger than 45 who had recovered from COVID-19. Sample: PBMCs or T cells enriched from blood (not recorded which). The chain carries TRBV18 and TRBJ1-5, with D unclear. The CDR3, as DNA: TGTGCCAGCTCACCCTCAGGTCAGCCCCAGCATTTT. It yields the protein CASSPSGQPQHF.